Listed below are T cell receptor beta chains from one sample, sequenced in a study of CD8 T cells in ankylosing spondylitis. TCRdb reprocessed the 5' RACE reads with MiXCR, giving one entry per CDR3 protein. Among 500,000 to 550,000 distinct CDR3 sequences listed, 9.5% to 15% were seen once. The source material was blood, either unsorted or a sorted T cell fraction (not recorded which). The receptors stem from a male donor with ankylosing spondylitis. CDR3s include the opening cysteine and the closing phenylalanine or tryptophan. D genes are given only for firm matches. The listing skips clone size in some rows; elsewhere it reads once, few, many or a size class.

clone size	J gene	V gene	D gene	CDR3 protein	CDR3 DNA
many	TRBJ1-2	TRBV5-1	TRBD1	CASSLYGTGLNYGYTF	TGCGCCAGCAGCCTGTACGGGACAGGGTTGAATTATGGCTACACCTTC
few	TRBJ1-2	TRBV4-2	TRBD1	CASSHTTGVGYGYTF	TGTGCCAGCAGCCACACGACAGGGGTAGGCTATGGCTACACCTTC
.	TRBJ2-5	TRBV7-2	.	CASSWRTQETQYF	TGTGCCAGCAGCTGGCGGACCCAAGAGACCCAGTACTTC
.	TRBJ2-3	TRBV20-1	.	CSVGNTDTQYF	TGCAGTGTCGGGAACACAGATACGCAGTATTTT
.	TRBJ2-1	TRBV12-3/TRBV12-4	.	CASTLLARDEQFF	TGTGCCAGCACGCTGCTCGCTAGGGATGAGCAGTTCTTC
.	TRBJ1-4	TRBV18	TRBD1	CASSPPTGSGEKLFF	TGTGCCAGCTCACCACCGACAGGGTCAGGTGAAAAACTGTTTTTT
few	TRBJ2-1	TRBV20-1	TRBD2	CSAAKSLAGNEQFF	TGCAGTGCCGCAAAAAGCCTAGCGGGAAATGAGCAGTTCTTC
.	TRBJ2-1	TRBV20-1	.	CSARISAGPPGNEQFF	TGCAGTGCTAGGATATCGGCGGGGCCCCCTGGCAATGAGCAGTTCTTC
few	TRBJ1-1	TRBV2	.	CASTRGEGTEAFF	TGTGCCAGCACCCGAGGAGAGGGCACTGAAGCTTTCTTT
few	TRBJ1-2	TRBV6-2/TRBV6-3	.	CASSSLSGNGYTF	TGTGCCAGCAGTTCCCTATCCGGGAACGGCTACACCTTC
.	TRBJ2-1	TRBV7-9	.	CARDRMQFF	TGTGCCCGAGACAGAATGCAGTTCTTC
many	TRBJ1-1	TRBV24-1	.	CATRGAEGRENTEAFF	TGTGCCACCAGGGGGGCCGAGGGCCGGGAGAACACTGAAGCTTTCTTT
.	TRBJ2-7	TRBV7-2	.	CASHVGGSFYEQYF	TGTGCCAGCCACGTCGGAGGTTCTTTTTACGAGCAGTACTTC
.	TRBJ2-2	TRBV10-3	.	CAIRDRPGELFF	TGTGCCATCAGAGACAGGCCCGGGGAGCTGTTTTTT
.	TRBJ2-1	TRBV11-1	TRBD2	CASSVGLAGPSANNEQFF	TGTGCCAGCAGCGTGGGACTAGCGGGTCCTTCAGCCAACAATGAGCAGTTCTTC
few	TRBJ2-1	TRBV20-1	.	CSASLGLYYNEQFF	TGCAGTGCTAGTTTGGGACTTTACTACAATGAGCAGTTCTTC
.	TRBJ2-7	TRBV11-2	.	CASSLVGSRNSYEQYF	TGTGCCAGCAGCTTAGTCGGCTCTCGGAACTCCTACGAGCAGTACTTC
few	TRBJ2-3	TRBV10-3	.	CAITPGLNVADTQYF	TGTGCCATCACCCCCGGCCTCAATGTGGCAGATACGCAGTATTTT
.	TRBJ2-3	TRBV12-3/TRBV12-4	TRBD1	CASCLTGVTDTQYF	TGTGCCAGCTGTCTGACAGGGGTCACAGATACGCAGTATTTT
few	TRBJ2-1	TRBV20-1	.	CSGYRADGSSYNEQFF	TGCAGTGGGTACCGCGCGGATGGGAGCTCCTACAATGAGCAGTTCTTC
.	TRBJ2-3	TRBV5-1	.	CASSLRLFTDTQYF	TGCGCCAGCAGCTTGCGTCTATTCACAGATACGCAGTATTTT
many	TRBJ2-1	TRBV20-1	.	CSASRSSETPYNEQFF	TGCAGTGCTAGTCGATCCAGCGAAACTCCTTACAATGAGCAGTTCTTC
few	TRBJ2-5	TRBV5-5	.	CASSLGEGVQYF	TGTGCCAGCAGCCTAGGAGAGGGGGTCCAGTACTTC
many	TRBJ2-5	TRBV6-1	.	CASLRGLQETQYF	TGTGCCAGCTTACGGGGACTCCAAGAGACCCAGTACTTC
many	TRBJ2-2	TRBV5-1	.	CASSLQGTGGELFF	TGCGCCAGCAGTTTACAGGGGACTGGCGGGGAGCTGTTTTTT
few	TRBJ1-4	TRBV3-1	.	CASSHGAGTEEKLFF	TGTGCCAGCAGCCACGGCGCTGGGACTGAAGAAAAACTGTTTTTT
few	TRBJ2-2	TRBV6-2/TRBV6-3	.	CASSMSGTGELFF	TGTGCCAGCAGTATGTCCGGAACCGGGGAGCTGTTTTTT
.	TRBJ2-5	TRBV7-7	.	CASSLVRTPETQYF	TGTGCCAGCAGCTTAGTGCGGACCCCGGAGACCCAGTACTTC
many	TRBJ2-2	TRBV24-1	.	CATSDMADTGELFF	TGTGCCACCAGTGATATGGCGGACACCGGGGAGCTGTTTTTT